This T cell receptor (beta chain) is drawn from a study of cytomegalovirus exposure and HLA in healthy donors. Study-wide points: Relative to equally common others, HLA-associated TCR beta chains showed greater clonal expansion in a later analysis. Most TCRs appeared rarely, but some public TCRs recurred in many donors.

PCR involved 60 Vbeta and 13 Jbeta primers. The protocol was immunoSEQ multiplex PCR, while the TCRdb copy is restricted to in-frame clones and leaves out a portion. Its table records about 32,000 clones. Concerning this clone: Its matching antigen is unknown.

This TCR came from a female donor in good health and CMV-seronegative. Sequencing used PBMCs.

In DNA form, the CDR3 reads TGTGCCAGCAGCGGGGGGGGAGAAAAACTGTTTTTT. Encoded protein: CASSGGGEKLFF. V usage is TRBV9 and J usage is TRBJ1-4; the D gene is possibly TRBD1 (5 bases). This CDR3 region has 12 residues. Germline loops: CDR1 SGDLS, CDR2 YYNGEE. Trimming shortened V by 3 bases and J by 8 bases, and 8 bases separated the two germline ends.